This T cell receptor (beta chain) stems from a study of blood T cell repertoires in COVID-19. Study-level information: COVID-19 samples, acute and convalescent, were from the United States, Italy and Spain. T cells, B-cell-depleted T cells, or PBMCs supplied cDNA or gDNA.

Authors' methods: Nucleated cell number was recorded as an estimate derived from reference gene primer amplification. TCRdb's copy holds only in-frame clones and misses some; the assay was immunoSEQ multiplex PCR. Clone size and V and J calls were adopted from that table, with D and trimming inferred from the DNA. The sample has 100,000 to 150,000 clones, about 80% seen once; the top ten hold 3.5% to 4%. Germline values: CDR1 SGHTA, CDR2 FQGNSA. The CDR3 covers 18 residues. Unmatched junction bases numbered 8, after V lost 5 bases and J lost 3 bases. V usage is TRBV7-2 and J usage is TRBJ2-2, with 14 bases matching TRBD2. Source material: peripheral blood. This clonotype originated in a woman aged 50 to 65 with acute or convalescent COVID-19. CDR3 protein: CASSLTSGGAGYTGELFF. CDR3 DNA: TGTGCCAGCAGCCTGACTAGCGGGGGGGCCGGGTACACCGGGGAGCTGTTTTTT.